Shown below are 26 T cell receptor beta chains from a single sample sequenced in a study of blood T cell repertoires in COVID-19. Data came from immunoSEQ multiplex PCR; TCRdb stores just in-frame clones and leaves some out. The data contain around 100,000 clones, 65% to 90% of them singletons. Sequenced input: PBMCs or T cells enriched from blood (not recorded which). The receptors shown here come from a woman aged 50 to 60 who had recovered from COVID-19.

The chain employs TRBV5-8 and TRBJ2-7, with TRBD2 identical over 8 bases. Germline V CDR1 and CDR2: SGHTS, YDEGEE. Trimming at V came to 4 bases and at J to 13 bases, leaving 13 bases not matched to a gene. CDR3 length: 13 residues. CDR3 in DNA: TGTGCCAGCAGCCTGGGCGGTAGCGGGAATCCATACTTC. Translated: CASSLGGSGNPYF.

The chain is built from TRBV7-2 and TRBJ2-1; perhaps TRBD1 as D (6 bases). In germline, CDR1 is SGHTA, CDR2 FQGNSA. The length of the CDR3 is 13 residues. V shed 6 bases and J shed 10 bases, with 16 bases lying between them. The CDR3 reads CASRLTGREEQFF. CDR3 nucleotide sequence: TGTGCCAGCAGGTTAACAGGGAGAGAGGAGCAGTTCTTC. The whole variable domain, remainder taken from reference TRBV7-2 and TRBJ2-1, is GAGVSQSPSNKVTEKGKDVELRCDPISGHTALYWYRQSLGQGLEFLIYFQGNSAPDKSGLPSDRFSAERTGGSVSTLTIQRTQQEDSAVYLCASRLTGREEQFFGPGTRLTVL.

The CDR3 DNA reads TGTGCCAGCAGCGTCCGGGGGCCCAGGGACAGCAGCGATAGAACCAAAAACATTCAGTACTTC. This codes for CASSVRGPRDSSDRTKNIQYF. V usage is TRBV7-3 and J usage is TRBJ2-4, with D possibly being TRBD1 (7 bases). V lost 5 bases and J lost 2, with 31 bases in between. The CDR3 sequence is 21 residues long. Germline V gene lookup returns CDR1 SGHTA and CDR2 FQGTGA.

Here the CDR3 reads CATSSGLAGASANEQYF. DNA of the CDR3: TGTGCCACCAGCAGCGGGCTAGCAGGCGCCTCAGCGAACGAGCAGTACTTC. The chain employs TRBV15 and TRBJ2-7, with D tentatively TRBD2 (5 bases). There are 17 residues in the CDR3. CDR1 is LNHNV, CDR2 YYDKDF, per germline (reference sequence). V was shortened by 3 bases and J by 5 bases, with 23 bases between the two germline ends. The complete variable domain, with remaining parts taken from reference TRBV15 and TRBJ2-7, reads DAMVIQNPRYQVTQFGKPVTLSCSQTLNHNVMYWYQQKSSQAPKLLFHYYDKDFNNEADTPDNFQSRRPNTSFCFLDIRSPGLGDTAMYLCATSSGLAGASANEQYFGPGTRLTVT.

The rearrangement links TRBV2 to TRBJ1-1; 9 bases are a match to TRBD1. In germline, CDR1 is SNHLY, CDR2 FYNNEI. J was trimmed by 3 bases and V by 6 bases; bases with no gene match: 14. This CDR3 spans 17 amino acids. CDR3: CASSPLDGTGLDTEAFF. Written as DNA, the CDR3 is TGTGCCAGCAGCCCCCTGGATGGGACAGGGCTGGACACTGAAGCTTTCTTT.

The J gene is TRBJ1-3, the V gene TRBV29-1; D ambiguous. CDR1 is SQVTM and CDR2 is ANQGSEA in the germline V gene. The CDR3 totals 16 residues. V dropped 0 bases and J dropped 0 bases, with 12 bases sitting between them. CDR3 protein: CSVEDLNSYSGNTIYF. In nucleotides, the CDR3 is TGCAGCGTTGAAGATCTTAACAGCTACTCTGGAAACACCATATATTTT.

This chain's CDR3 is CASRTTAGSGGAGANVLTF. The CDR3 DNA reads as TGTGCCAGCAGAACTACCGCGGGGAGCGGAGGGGCTGGGGCCAACGTCCTGACTTTC. The genes are TRBV9 and TRBJ2-6; D may be TRBD2 (6 bases). The CDR3 length is 19 residues. Looked up from germline, CDR1 is SGDLS and CDR2 is YYNGEE. The V end was cut by 5 bases, the J end by 2 bases, with 23 bases between.

This chain joins TRBV5-1 and TRBJ1-2; D unclear. Trimming took 0 bases from V and 5 from J, leaving 8 bases between them. CDR3 length equals 13 residues. CDR1 SGHRS and CDR2 YFSETQ come from the germline V gene. The CDR3 region is CASSLGTAYGYTF. The DNA of the CDR3 is TGCGCCAGCAGCTTGGGGACTGCGTATGGCTACACCTTC.

V and J are TRBV2 and TRBJ1-5; TRBD1 matches 7 bases. The germline gives CDR1 SNHLY, CDR2 FYNNEI. The CDR3 extends over 15 amino acids. The V and J ends lost 6 bases and 7 bases, in that order; junction bases with no gene match: 12. CDR3 region: CASRDMTGLGQPQHF. The CDR3 region has the DNA TGTGCCAGCAGGGACATGACAGGGCTAGGCCAGCCCCAGCATTTT.

The V call is TRBV3-1 (or the pseudogene TRBV3-2), the J call TRBJ2-7, with D possibly being TRBD1 (5 bases). The germline V and J ends were trimmed by 4 bases and 4 bases, with 8 bases remaining between them. Per germline, CDR1 LGHDT and CDR2 YNNKEL (reference sequence). This CDR3 spans 12 amino acids. CDR3 in DNA: TGTGCCAGCAGCCCCCAGGGATACGAGCAGTACTTC. Protein: CASSPQGYEQYF.

The chain links TRBV5-1 to TRBJ2-7, with unresolved D. Trimming left V 4 bases short and J 1 base short, with 12 bases between. The CDR3 sequence is 14 residues long. Germline-derived CDR1 and CDR2 are SGHRS and YFSETQ. CDR3 residues: CASSPASGSYEQYF. The CDR3 DNA reads as TGCGCCAGCAGCCCCGCCTCAGGTTCCTACGAGCAGTACTTC.

The V call is TRBV19, the J call TRBJ1-1; D is perhaps TRBD1 (6 bases). Trimming cost V 0 bases and J 1 base, with 12 bases left between them. The germline V gene encodes CDR1 LNHDA and CDR2 SQIVND (reference sequence). The length of the CDR3 is 16 residues. CDR3 in amino acids: CASSIDWGQPNTEAFF. For the CDR3, the DNA is TGTGCCAGTAGTATAGATTGGGGGCAACCGAACACTGAAGCTTTCTTT.

The chain uses TRBV7-9 and TRBJ2-4; 9 bases align to TRBD1. Per the germline V gene, CDR1 is SEHNR and CDR2 is FQNEAQ (reference sequence). The length of the CDR3 is 15 residues. Trimming removed 5 bases from V and 2 bases from J; junction bases left unmatched: 4. The CDR3 region has the DNA TGTGCCAGCAGCGAAACAGGGGGCTCCAAAAACATTCAGTACTTC. Residues: CASSETGGSKNIQYF.

The chain combines TRBV2 with TRBJ1-1; no clear D gene. V was shortened by 9 bases and J by 7 bases, with 9 bases between the two germline ends. In germline, CDR1 is SNHLY, CDR2 FYNNEI. The CDR3 runs 10 residues. CDR3 sequence (DNA): TGTGCCAGGGAGGAAAATGAAGCTTTCTTT. It codes for CAREENEAFF. The whole variable domain, remainder taken from reference TRBV2 and TRBJ1-1, is EPEVTQTPSHQVTQMGQEVILRCVPISNHLYFYWYRQILGQKVEFLVSFYNNEISEKSEIFDDQFSVERPDGSNFTLKIRSTKLEDSAMYFCAREENEAFFGQGTRLTVV.

The chain employs TRBV7-8 and TRBJ2-7; 7 nucleotides line up with TRBD2. Germline-derived CDR1 and CDR2 are SGHVS and FQNEAQ. The CDR3 runs 17 residues. The V gene end was trimmed by 4 bases and the J gene end by 0 bases; junction bases not matched to a gene: 12. CDR3 sequence (DNA): TGTGCCAGCAGCTCGCGACTCGGCCAGCGGGACTCCTACGAGCAGTACTTC. It is translated as CASSSRLGQRDSYEQYF.

This chain connects TRBV27 to TRBJ2-3; 12 bases line up with TRBD2. Trimming cost V 6 bases and J 3 bases; bases outside gene matches: 7. The CDR3 spans 16 residues. Per germline, CDR1 MNHEY and CDR2 SMNVEV (reference sequence). CDR3 residues: CASSPLAGGSTDTQYF. The CDR3 coding sequence is TGTGCCAGCAGCCCCCTAGCGGGAGGGTCGACAGATACGCAGTATTTT.

The chain has TRBV5-1 and TRBJ1-6, with 10 nucleotides matching TRBD1. Germline-derived CDR1 and CDR2 are SGHRS and YFSETQ. This CDR3 contains 19 residues. Trimming removed 4 bases from V and 5 bases from J; junction bases left unmatched: 15. The CDR3 bases are TGCGCCAGCAGCGCCAGACCGGGACAGGGGCGCCCTAATAATTCACCCCTCCACTTT. This encodes CASSARPGQGRPNNSPLHF.

The chain employs TRBV9 and TRBJ2-7; no reliable D call. Germline CDR1 SGDLS, CDR2 YYNGEE. Deletions cut 3 bases from V and 4 bases from J, with 8 bases between. This CDR3 is built from 12 residues. DNA for the CDR3: TGTGCCAGCAGCGCGACGGAGTACGAGCAGTACTTC. Translation: CASSATEYEQYF. The full variable domain, its missing parts supplied by reference TRBV9 and TRBJ2-7, is DSGVTQTPKHLITATGQRVTLRCSPRSGDLSVYWYQQSLDQGLQFLIQYYNGEERAKGNILERFSAQQFPDLHSELNLSSLELGDSALYFCASSATEYEQYFGPGTRLTVT.

The chain is built from TRBV7-9 and TRBJ1-1; D unresolved. CDR1 and CDR2 (germline): SEHNR, FQNEAQ (reference sequence). The CDR3 has 15 amino acids. Trimming cost V 5 bases and J 7 bases, with 20 bases left between them. The CDR3 spells CASSPPGGAFNEAFF. The CDR3, as DNA: TGTGCCAGCAGCCCACCCGGCGGTGCGTTCAATGAAGCTTTCTTT.

This clone has more than one count but fewer than ten. The chain joins TRBV27 to TRBJ1-1; D remains ambiguous. The CDR3 loop spans 13 amino acids. CDR1 MNHEY and CDR2 SMNVEV come from the germline V gene (reference sequence). With 5 bases removed from V and 5 bases from J, the gap between germline ends came to 12 bases. CDR3 DNA: TGTGCCAGCAGTGTTTCGACCGGGACTGAAGCTTTCTTT. It codes for CASSVSTGTEAFF.

This chain links TRBV7-8 with TRBJ2-7; 7 nucleotides match TRBD1. The V gene's germline CDR1 is SGHVS and CDR2 FQNEAQ. The CDR3 is made up of 13 amino acids. J was trimmed by 3 bases and V by 5 bases; bases with no gene match: 4. CDR3 coding DNA: TGTGCCAGCAGCATCGACAGGGTCTACGAGCAGTACTTC. Protein sequence: CASSIDRVYEQYF. The complete variable domain, with remaining parts taken from reference TRBV7-8 and TRBJ2-7, reads GAGVSQSPRYKVAKRGQDVALRCDPISGHVSLFWYQQALGQGPEFLTYFQNEAQLDKSGLPSDRFFAERPEGSVSTLKIQRTQQEDSAVYLCASSIDRVYEQYFGPGTRLTVT.

V is TRBV1 and J is TRBJ2-3; TRBD2, the table's D call, lacks a check against the DNA. TRBV1 is recorded as a pseudogene. The CDR3 runs to 17 residues. As DNA, the CDR3 is TGCACCAGCAGCCAAACAATAGCGGGAGGGCGTACAGATACGCAGTATTTT. Translation gives CTSSQTIAGGRTDTQYF.

This clone was detected only once. This chain connects TRBV30 to TRBJ1-2; D may be TRBD1 (5 bases). Germline V gene data show CDR1 as GTSNPN and CDR2 as SVGIG (reference sequence). This CDR3 is built from 14 residues. With 0 bases removed from V and 1 base from J, the gap between germline ends came to 9 bases. For the CDR3, the DNA is TGTGCCTGGAGTGTGACAGAAGTTAACTATGGCTACACCTTC. As protein: CAWSVTEVNYGYTF.

The chain joins TRBV9 to TRBJ1-2; 9 bases are shared with TRBD1. The CDR3 sequence is 14 residues long. The junction had 4 bases not matched to a gene; V was cut back by 3 bases and J by 4 bases. Germline V gene data show CDR1 as SGDLS and CDR2 as YYNGEE. CDR3 sequence: CASSARQGVYGYTF. CDR3 bases: TGTGCCAGCAGCGCACGACAGGGGGTCTATGGCTACACCTTC. The full variable domain, completed using reference TRBV9 and TRBJ1-2, is DSGVTQTPKHLITATGQRVTLRCSPRSGDLSVYWYQQSLDQGLQFLIQYYNGEERAKGNILERFSAQQFPDLHSELNLSSLELGDSALYFCASSARQGVYGYTFGSGTRLTVV.

V is TRBV7-2 and J is TRBJ2-7; perhaps TRBD2 as D (5 bases). In germline, CDR1 is SGHTA, CDR2 FQGNSA. This CDR3 spans 16 amino acids. Trimming took 2 bases from V and 2 from J, leaving 16 bases between them. The CDR3 bases are TGTGCCAGCAGCTTACCCGGGTGGAGCGGTGCCTACGAGCAGTACTTC. Amino acids: CASSLPGWSGAYEQYF.

The chain links TRBV5-1 to TRBJ2-1; 11 bases are a match to TRBD1. Losses at the gene ends were 4 bases for V and 8 bases for J; bases not matched to a gene: 5. Germline CDR1 SGHRS, CDR2 YFSETQ. This CDR3 comprises 14 residues. Here the CDR3 DNA reads TGCGCCAGCAGCCTTCCGGGACAGGGGGATGAGCAGTTCTTC. Translating gives CASSLPGQGDEQFF. The full variable domain, its missing parts supplied by reference TRBV5-1 and TRBJ2-1, is KAGVTQTPRYLIKTRGQQVTLSCSPISGHRSVSWYQQTPGQGLQFLFEYFSETQRNKGNFPGRFSGRQFSNSRSEMNVSTLELGDSALYLCASSLPGQGDEQFFGPGTRLTVL.